This T cell receptor beta chain was retrieved from a study of blood T cells in healthy people across ages. The CDR3 totals 15 residues. Germline CDR1 KGHSH, CDR2 LQKENI. Trimming shortened V by 4 bases and J by 2 bases, and 13 bases separated the two germline ends. Then a second PCR, running about 6 to 12 cycles, was carried out with a sample-barcoded 5' primer and a J-beta primer mix. MiXCR, applied by TCRdb to the 5' RACE reads, yields one record per CDR3 protein. Of roughly 1,300,000 distinct CDR3 sequences listed, 55% to 75% are singletons. Staff drew around 10 milliliters of peripheral blood from each donor. Each sample yielded at least 5 micrograms of PBMC total RNA.

This TCR came from a man between 18 and 29 years old in good health. The genes are TRBV18 and TRBJ2-3; D remains unclear. Sequenced sample: blood. CDR3 sequence: CASSLMTLPTDTQYF. CDR3 bases: TGTGCCAGCTCACTCATGACACTTCCCACAGATACGCAGTATTTT.